This T cell receptor (beta chain) is from a study of shared clonotypes between healthy human individuals. Germline V CDR1 and CDR2: SGHAT, FQNNGV. There are 15 residues in the CDR3. Trimming at V came to 7 bases and at J to 2 bases, leaving 10 bases not matched to a gene. Libraries were prepared by immunoSEQ multiplex PCR; TCRdb keeps only in-frame clonotypes and omits some of them. Found here are millions of clones, 95% of them singletons; the top ten hold 0.1% to 0.15%. V usage is TRBV11-2 and J usage is TRBJ2-7; 8 bases line up with TRBD1. Sequenced: naive CD4+ T cells sorted from blood. The subset is: CD45RA+ positively selected. The TCR was taken from a man between 18 and 35 years old in good health. The CDR3 here is CASIPAPGGTYEQYF. CDR3 DNA sequence: TGTGCCAGCATCCCTGCCCCAGGGGGCACCTACGAGCAGTACTTC.